This record concerns one T cell receptor beta chain sequence. The antigen is not known. Unexposed donor CD4+ T cells date from about 2011-2018, before the COVID-19 pandemic. V was trimmed by 11 bases and J by 2 bases, leaving 16 bases between them. Germline V gene sequence: CDR1 SGHTA, CDR2 FQGNSA. This CDR3 has 14 amino acids. This record comes from a study of CD4 T cells in relation to SARS-CoV-2 and coronaviruses. Across the whole study: The HLA restriction of the shared crossreactive spike epitopes was mapped. Broader study findings: Monoreactive clones expanded significantly more to SARS-CoV-2 than crossreactive clones did. The assay detects memory recall responses, not culture-primed primary responses.

Uncultured naive and memory CD4+ T cells supplied DNA for deep TCR-beta sequencing. Sequenced by immunoSEQ multiplex PCR; TCRdb stores in-frame clones only, minus some. The table records under 70,000 clones, just over 85% of them present only once. The clonotype originates from a human donor in good health. The chain is built from TRBV7-2 and TRBJ2-1, with D possibly matching TRBD2 (6 bases). Sequenced: memory CD4+ T cells from PBMCs. The CDR3 nucleotides read TGTGCCTCCTCCCGGGAGAATGCCTACAATGAGCAGTTCTTC. It specifies CASSRENAYNEQFF.